This TCR beta chain came from a study of T cells after posttransplantation cyclophosphamide. Some clones are missing from TCRdb's copy, which holds only in-frame ones; the method was immunoSEQ multiplex PCR. The table records 15,000 to 20,000 clones, approximately 78% of them present only once. V was pared by 5 bases and J by 7 bases, with 12 bases of the junction left unmatched. The germline CDR1 and CDR2 sequences are ENHRY and SYGVKD. The CDR3 contains 16 residues. Methotrexate plus calcineurin inhibitor accompanied controls' myeloablative marrow transplants; sampling was 1 year later. This clone was counted only a few times.

This TCR derives from a male patient aged 25-45 years who received an allogeneic stem cell transplant from an unrelated donor, was CMV-positive, and had acute and chronic GVHD. Some T cells may have originated in the graft donor. The J gene is TRBJ2-2, the V gene TRBV10-3; 8 positions agree with TRBD2. The starting material was PBMCs, obtained nearly 450 days after allogeneic stem cell transplant with calcineurin inhibitor and methotrexate. CDR3 loop: CAISFSGAGEGGELFF. The DNA of the CDR3 is TGTGCCATCAGTTTTAGCGGAGCGGGAGAAGGCGGGGAGCTGTTTTTT.